Presented here are 26 T cell receptor beta chains from one specimen sequenced in a study of early T cells in non-severe SARS-CoV-2 infection. In TCRdb, the 5' RACE reads were re-called with MiXCR into one record per CDR3 protein. Of roughly 35,000 distinct CDR3 sequences in the sample, about 5% are singletons; the top ten hold roughly 27%. The sequenced sample consisted of whole blood. Receptor source: an adult who was a healthcare worker with PCR-confirmed SARS-CoV-2 infection or an uninfected control (not recorded which).

This clonotype appeared once. The chain uses TRBV20-1 and TRBJ2-2; D unresolved. Deletions cut 3 bases from V and 1 base from J, with 15 bases between. The germline gives CDR1 DFQATT, CDR2 SNEGSKA (reference sequence). This CDR3 has 16 residues. This chain's CDR3 is CSASSRSGWNTGELFF. The CDR3 DNA is TGCAGTGCTAGTTCCCGTTCTGGGTGGAACACCGGGGAGCTGTTTTTT.

A few counts support this clonotype. J is TRBJ2-5 and V is TRBV2; 9 bases agree with TRBD1. The CDR3 covers 16 residues. Germline CDR1 is SNHLY and CDR2 is FYNNEI. Trimming removed 8 bases from V and 4 bases from J; junction bases left unmatched: 14. The CDR3 protein is CASSFTGQGNGETQYF. The CDR3 region has the DNA TGTGCCAGCTCCTTCACGGGACAGGGAAATGGAGAGACCCAGTACTTC.

This clonotype was detected many times. V gene TRBV12-5 combines with J gene TRBJ2-2; 11 bases align to TRBD2. Germline CDR1 LGHNT, CDR2 FRNRAP. This CDR3 is 15 amino acids long. Losses at the gene ends were 5 bases for V and 4 bases for J; bases not matched to a gene: 3. CDR3 protein: CASGLTSGGTGELFF. Here the CDR3 DNA reads TGTGCTAGTGGTCTAACTAGCGGGGGCACCGGGGAGCTGTTTTTT.

At least ten counts were recorded for this clonotype. J is TRBJ2-1 and V is TRBV12-3 or TRBV12-4; D is unresolved. The CDR3 sequence is 15 residues long. V was pared by 0 bases and J by 7 bases, with 13 bases between. CDR3: CASSLAGPRGNEQFF. CDR3 in DNA: TGTGCCAGCAGTTTAGCAGGGCCCCGAGGTAATGAGCAGTTCTTC.

Only a few counts were recorded for this clonotype. CDR3 residues: CASSSPLASSYNEQFF. DNA of the CDR3: TGTGCCAGCAGCTCTCCCCTCGCTTCCTCCTACAATGAGCAGTTCTTC. V and J are TRBV7-8 and TRBJ2-1; D remains unclear. The CDR3 consists of 16 residues. CDR1 SGHVS and CDR2 FQNEAQ come from the germline V gene. V was clipped by 4 bases and J by 0 bases, with 13 bases between them.

This clonotype showed up many times. The V call is TRBV11-2, the J call TRBJ2-5; no firm D call. Trimming took 2 bases from V and 5 from J, leaving 9 bases between them. The length of the CDR3 is 13 residues. Germline CDR1 and CDR2: SGHAT and FQNNGV. CDR3 DNA sequence: TGTGCCAGCAGCTTACGACGCGCGGAGACCCAGTACTTC. It is translated as CASSLRRAETQYF. Variable domain in full (rest from reference TRBV11-2 and TRBJ2-5): EAGVAQSPRYKIIEKRQSVAFWCNPISGHATLYWYQQILGQGPKLLIQFQNNGVVDDSQLPKDRFSAERLKGVDSTLKIQPAKLEDSAVYLCASSLRRAETQYFGPGTRLLVL.

The table lists this clonotype with many counts. V and J are TRBV12-3 or TRBV12-4 and TRBJ2-5; 7 bases agree with TRBD1. After removal of 4 bases from V and 5 bases from J, the junction contained 7 bases not matched to a gene. This CDR3 has 14 residues. The CDR3, as DNA: TGTGCCAGCAGTTCTGTTAAGGGGGCTGAGACCCAGTACTTC. Translation gives CASSSVKGAETQYF.

In this sample, this clonotype turned up many times. The chain recombines TRBV11-2 with TRBJ1-4, with D perhaps matching TRBD1 (6 bases). The CDR3 extends over 14 amino acids. CDR1 is SGHAT, CDR2 FQNNGV, per germline. Trimming shortened V by 0 bases and J by 5 bases, and 7 bases separated the two germline ends. CDR3 sequence (DNA): TGTGCCAGCAGCTTAGAAGGGGGGAATGAAAAACTGTTTTTT. Translated, it gives CASSLEGGNEKLFF.

To note about this clonotype: Possible read error: a much larger clone is one base away. The V and J genes are TRBV5-5 and TRBJ2-1, with TRBD2 matching over 9 bases. This CDR3 spans 15 amino acids. Germline CDR1 and CDR2: SGHKS and YYEKEE (reference sequence). The CDR3 region is CASRELAGSQYEQSF. DNA for the CDR3: TGTGCCAGCAGGGAACTAGCGGGTAGCCAGTATGAGCAGTCCTTC.

This clonotype was seen many times. V is TRBV7-3 and J is TRBJ2-6; TRBD1 agrees at 7 bases. The CDR3 runs 16 residues. V lost 5 bases, J lost 2 bases, and 6 bases stayed unmatched. Germline CDR1 and CDR2: SGHTA and FQGTGA. CDR3: CASSPRQGAGANVLTF. In DNA form, the CDR3 reads TGTGCCAGCAGCCCGAGACAGGGTGCTGGGGCCAACGTCCTGACTTTC. The full variable domain, with the rest looked up from reference TRBV7-3 and TRBJ2-6, is GAGVSQTPSNKVTEKGKYVELRCDPISGHTALYWYRQSLGQGPEFLIYFQGTGAADDSGLPNDRFFAVRPEGSVSTLKIQRTERGDSAVYLCASSPRQGAGANVLTFGAGSRLTVL.

This clonotype was observed at least ten times. The chain carries TRBV6-5 and TRBJ2-7; possibly TRBD2 for D (5 bases). V shed 0 bases and J shed 5 bases, with 11 bases lying between them. There are 14 residues in the CDR3. CDR1 MNHEY and CDR2 SVGAGI come from the germline V gene. The CDR3 DNA reads TGTGCCAGCAGTTACTCGGGTTCGGGAAACGAGCAGTACTTC. Its translation: CASSYSGSGNEQYF.

This clonotype was counted a few times. V is TRBV7-6 and J is TRBJ2-1; the D gene is possibly TRBD1 (7 bases). This CDR3 contains 16 residues. Per germline, CDR1 SGHVS and CDR2 FNYEAQ. V lost 5 bases to trimming and J lost 12 bases, with 26 bases between them. CDR3 bases: TGTGCCAGCAGCCGTTCGCAGGGGGACTTTGTAAGTAGGCAGTTCTTC. Its protein is CASSRSQGDFVSRQFF.

V is TRBV28 and J is TRBJ2-1; tentative D call: TRBD2 (5 bases). Between the trimmed V and J ends, which lost 8 bases and 5 bases, there was a span of 10 bases. Germline V gene lookup returns CDR1 MDHEN and CDR2 SYDVKM. This CDR3 has 12 amino acids. The DNA of the CDR3 is TGTGCCAGCTCTGGAGGCAACAATGAGCAGTTCTTC. Translation: CASSGGNNEQFF.

In its sample, this clonotype was seen many times. V is TRBV4-3 and J is TRBJ1-2, with TRBD1 as a possible D gene (5 bases). The ends were cut back, 2 bases at V and 0 bases at J, with 19 bases in the middle. The CDR3 runs to 18 residues. The V gene's germline CDR1 is LGHNA and CDR2 YSLEER. In nucleotides, the CDR3 is TGCGCCAGCAGCCAAAATACAGGACTCGGCTCCCCTAACTATGGCTACACCTTC. Protein sequence: CASSQNTGLGSPNYGYTF.

A few counts support this clonotype. V is TRBV20-1 and J is TRBJ1-1; TRBD1 agrees at 8 bases. J was trimmed by 9 bases and V by 6 bases; bases with no gene match: 12. The CDR3 has 13 residues. CDR1 and CDR2 (germline): DFQATT, SNEGSKA (reference sequence). The CDR3, as DNA: TGCAGTGCCGTCGAAACACCCAGGGGGCAAGCTTTCTTT. Amino acid sequence: CSAVETPRGQAFF.

This clonotype occurred many times. The genes are TRBV7-8 and TRBJ2-5, with 10 bases that match TRBD1. The germline V gene encodes CDR1 SGHVS and CDR2 FQNEAQ. Trimming at V came to 1 base and at J to 5 bases, leaving 4 bases not matched to a gene. The CDR3 runs to 15 residues. Here the CDR3 reads CASSLGGTGEETQYF. Here the CDR3 DNA reads TGTGCCAGCAGCTTAGGCGGGACAGGGGAGGAGACCCAGTACTTC.

This clonotype was recorded a few times. The chain joins TRBV12-3 or TRBV12-4 to TRBJ1-3, with D maybe TRBD1 (6 bases). CDR3 size: 13 residues. V was cut by 6 bases and J by 8 bases, with 14 bases left in between. CDR3 protein: CASRLTGVDTIYF. The CDR3 nucleotides are TGTGCCAGCAGGTTGACAGGAGTAGACACCATATATTTT.

This clonotype has at least ten counts. CDR3 loop: CASSTRTGYTDTQYF. The CDR3 region has the DNA TGTGCCAGTAGTACCAGGACAGGGTACACAGATACGCAGTATTTT. The rearrangement links TRBV19 to TRBJ2-3; 8 nucleotides agree with TRBD1. V gave up 4 bases and J gave up 2 bases; unmatched junction bases: 5. Germline V CDR1 and CDR2: LNHDA, SQIVND (reference sequence). The CDR3 totals 15 residues.

This clonotype came up a few times. The genes are TRBV6-2 or TRBV6-3 and TRBJ1-4; 8 bases map to TRBD1. V trimming: 5 bases; J trimming: 2 bases; junction bases outside the gene matches: 4. Looked up from germline, CDR1 is MNHEY and CDR2 is SVGEGT. The CDR3 runs to 15 residues. The CDR3 protein is CASSPTGVTNEKLFF. The CDR3 DNA follows: TGTGCCAGCAGTCCGACAGGGGTGACTAATGAAAAACTGTTTTTT.

The table lists this clonotype with many counts. The genes are TRBV7-2 and TRBJ1-1; the D gene is possibly TRBD1 (6 bases). Trimming stripped 6 bases from V and 1 base from J, with 9 bases between. This CDR3 contains 13 residues. Germline CDR1 and CDR2: SGHTA and FQGNSA. CDR3 sequence (DNA): TGTGCCAGCAGGTCGGACAGGAACACTGAAGCTTTCTTT. Its translation is CASRSDRNTEAFF.

This clonotype was observed at least ten times. The chain recombines TRBV20-1 with TRBJ2-5; 10 bases fit TRBD2. With 3 bases clipped from V and 0 bases from J, the junction kept 4 bases outside the gene matches. The CDR3 is 15 residues long. Germline assignment: CDR1 DFQATT and CDR2 SNEGSKA (reference sequence). DNA for the CDR3: TGCAGTGCTAGGAGTAGCGGGGGGTACCAAGAGACCCAGTACTTC. Translated: CSARSSGGYQETQYF.

The chain carries TRBV7-2 and TRBJ2-1, with D tentatively TRBD1 or TRBD2 (5 bases each). The germline V gene has CDR1 SGHTA and CDR2 FQGNSA. V lost 5 bases and J lost 4, with 18 bases in between. The CDR3 length is 16 residues. CDR3 protein: CASSLSRDPGYNEQFF. CDR3 nucleotides: TGTGCCAGCAGCCTCTCCAGGGATCCGGGGTACAATGAGCAGTTCTTC.

This clonotype appeared many times. This chain joins TRBV20-1 and TRBJ2-7; D is perhaps TRBD1 (6 bases). Germline lookup yields CDR1 DFQATT and CDR2 SNEGSKA (reference sequence). The V gene lost 3 bases and the J gene lost 5 bases, with 20 bases spanning the gap. CDR3 length equals 15 residues. The CDR3 bases are TGCAGTGCTAGCCCGTACAGGGACAAGATGGACGAGCAGTACTTC. This sequence encodes CSASPYRDKMDEQYF.

This clonotype was counted ten times or more. The CDR3 coding sequence is TGCAGTGTTCTAGCGGGGACTAGCACAGATACGCAGTATTTT. It codes for CSVLAGTSTDTQYF. The chain combines TRBV20-1 with TRBJ2-3, with 9 bases fitting TRBD2. The junction had 5 bases not matched to a gene; V was cut back by 7 bases and J by 0 bases. This CDR3 is built from 14 residues. Per germline, CDR1 DFQATT and CDR2 SNEGSKA (reference sequence).

This clonotype was observed a handful of times. The V and J genes are TRBV28 and TRBJ2-6, with TRBD2 matching 11 bases. This CDR3 is built from 19 residues. J was trimmed by 1 base and V by 5 bases; bases with no gene match: 10. The V gene's germline CDR1 is MDHEN and CDR2 SYDVKM. This chain's CDR3 is CASSPLGLAVPSGANVLTF. The CDR3 nucleotides are TGTGCCAGCAGTCCCCTGGGACTAGCGGTTCCTTCTGGGGCCAACGTCCTGACTTTC.

The V and J genes are TRBV24-1 and TRBJ2-1, with 8 bases aligning to TRBD1. V shed 9 bases and J 7 bases; nucleotides not matched to a gene: 10. Germline CDR1 is KGHDR and CDR2 is SFDVKD. This CDR3 is 14 amino acids long. The CDR3: CATGGQGARNEQFF. CDR3 bases: TGTGCCACCGGGGGGCAGGGGGCGCGGAATGAGCAGTTCTTC.